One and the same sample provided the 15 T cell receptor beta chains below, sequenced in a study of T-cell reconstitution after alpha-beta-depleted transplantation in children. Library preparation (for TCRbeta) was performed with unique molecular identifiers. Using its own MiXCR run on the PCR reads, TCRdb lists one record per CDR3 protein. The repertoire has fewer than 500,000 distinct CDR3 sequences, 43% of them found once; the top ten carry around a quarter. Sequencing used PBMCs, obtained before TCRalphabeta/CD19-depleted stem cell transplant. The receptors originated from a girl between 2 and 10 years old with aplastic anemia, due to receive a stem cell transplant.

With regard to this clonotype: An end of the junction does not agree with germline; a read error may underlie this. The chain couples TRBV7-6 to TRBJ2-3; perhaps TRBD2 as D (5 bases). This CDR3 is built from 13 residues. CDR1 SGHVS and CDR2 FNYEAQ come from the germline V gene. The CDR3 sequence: CASSLVAPDTQYF. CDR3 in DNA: TGCGCCAGCAGCTTGGTAGCGCCAGATACGCAGTATTTT. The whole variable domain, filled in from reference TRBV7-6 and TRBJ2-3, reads GAGVSQSPRYKVTKRGQDVALRCDPISGHVSLYWYRQALGQGPEFLTYFNYEAQQDKSGLPNDRFSAERPEGSISTLTIQRTEQRDSAMYRCASSLVAPDTQYFGPGTRLTVL.

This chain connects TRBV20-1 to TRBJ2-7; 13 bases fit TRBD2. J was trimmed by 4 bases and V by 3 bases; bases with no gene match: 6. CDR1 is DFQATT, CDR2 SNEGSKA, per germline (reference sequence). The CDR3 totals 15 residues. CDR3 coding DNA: TGCAGTGCTAGGGTACCGGGACTAGCGGGATACGAGCAGTACTTC. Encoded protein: CSARVPGLAGYEQYF.

The CDR3 sequence: CATRSGDRYTF. The CDR3 coding sequence is TGTGCCACCAGATCCGGGGATCGCTACACCTTC. This chain links TRBV12-3 or TRBV12-4 with TRBJ1-2; D not certain. The V gene lost 10 bases and the J gene lost 9 bases, with 15 bases spanning the gap. This CDR3 has 11 residues.

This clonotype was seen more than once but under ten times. Here the CDR3 reads CASTPPGLAHRYNEQFF. In nucleotides, the CDR3 is TGTGCCAGCACCCCTCCCGGGCTAGCCCACCGCTACAATGAGCAGTTCTTC. The chain is built from TRBV28 and TRBJ2-1; a weak D match, TRBD2 (5 bases). Germline V gives CDR1 MDHEN, CDR2 SYDVKM. With 7 bases removed from V and 3 bases from J, the gap between germline ends came to 22 bases. The CDR3 spans 17 residues. Supplemented by reference TRBV28 and TRBJ2-1, the full variable domain reads DVKVTQSSRYLVKRTGEKVFLECVQDMDHENMFWYRQDPGLGLRLIYFSYDVKMKEKGDIPEGYSVSREKKERFSLILESASTNQTSMYLCASTPPGLAHRYNEQFFGPGTRLTVL.

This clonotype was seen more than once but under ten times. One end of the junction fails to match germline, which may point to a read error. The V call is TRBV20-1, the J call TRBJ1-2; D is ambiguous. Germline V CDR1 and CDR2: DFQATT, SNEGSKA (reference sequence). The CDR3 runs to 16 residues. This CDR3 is CSARGGRLSLNYGYTF. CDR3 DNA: TGCAGTGCCAGAGGAGGAAGGCTGTCCTTGAACTATGGCTACACCTTC.

The CDR3 DNA follows: TGTGCCAGCAGCCCGATGAGGGGGGATTCACCCCTCCACTTT. Protein product: CASSPMRGDSPLHF. J is TRBJ1-6 and V is TRBV12-3 or TRBV12-4; D might be TRBD1 (6 bases). V was clipped by 6 bases and J by 8 bases, with 14 bases between them. The CDR3 covers 14 residues.

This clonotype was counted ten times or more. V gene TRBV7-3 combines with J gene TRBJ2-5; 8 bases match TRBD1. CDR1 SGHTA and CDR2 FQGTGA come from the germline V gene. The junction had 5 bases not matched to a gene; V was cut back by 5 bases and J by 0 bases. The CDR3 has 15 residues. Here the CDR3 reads CASSPGQAYQETQYF. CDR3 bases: TGTGCCAGCAGCCCGGGACAGGCGTACCAAGAGACCCAGTACTTC.

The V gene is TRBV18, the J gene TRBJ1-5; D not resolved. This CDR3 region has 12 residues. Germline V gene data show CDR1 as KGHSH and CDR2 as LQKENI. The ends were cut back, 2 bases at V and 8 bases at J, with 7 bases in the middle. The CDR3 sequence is CASSPFEEPQHF. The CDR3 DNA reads TGTGCCAGCTCACCATTTGAAGAGCCCCAGCATTTT.

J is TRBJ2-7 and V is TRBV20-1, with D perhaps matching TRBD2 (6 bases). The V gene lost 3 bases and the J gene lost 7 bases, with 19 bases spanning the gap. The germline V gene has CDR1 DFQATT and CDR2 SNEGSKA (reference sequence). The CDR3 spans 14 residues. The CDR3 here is CSASIPGLAREQYF. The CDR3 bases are TGCAGTGCTAGTATTCCGGGACTCGCCAGGGAGCAGTACTTC.

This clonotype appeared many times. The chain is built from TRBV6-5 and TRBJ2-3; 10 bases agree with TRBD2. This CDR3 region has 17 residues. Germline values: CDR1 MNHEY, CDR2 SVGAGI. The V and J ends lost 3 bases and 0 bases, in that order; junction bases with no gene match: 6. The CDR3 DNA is TGTGCCAGCAGTTATTCCCTAGCGGGAGCTAGCACAGATACGCAGTATTTT. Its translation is CASSYSLAGASTDTQYF.

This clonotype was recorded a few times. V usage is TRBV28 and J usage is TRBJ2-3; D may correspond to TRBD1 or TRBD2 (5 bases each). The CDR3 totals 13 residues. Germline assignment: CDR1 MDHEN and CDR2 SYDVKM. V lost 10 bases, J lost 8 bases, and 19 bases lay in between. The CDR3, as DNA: TGTGCCACCATTGACGGGGCGGGTACTACGCAGTATTTT. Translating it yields CATIDGAGTTQYF.

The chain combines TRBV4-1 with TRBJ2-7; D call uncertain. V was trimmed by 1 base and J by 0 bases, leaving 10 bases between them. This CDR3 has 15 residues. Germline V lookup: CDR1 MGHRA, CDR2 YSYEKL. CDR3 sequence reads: CASSQVGPYSYEQYF. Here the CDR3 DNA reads TGCGCCAGCAGCCAAGTCGGGCCCTACTCCTACGAGCAGTACTTC.

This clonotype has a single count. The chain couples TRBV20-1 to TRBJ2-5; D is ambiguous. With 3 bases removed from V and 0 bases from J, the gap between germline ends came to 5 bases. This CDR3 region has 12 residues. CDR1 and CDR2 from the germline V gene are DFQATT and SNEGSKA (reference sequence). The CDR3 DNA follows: TGCAGTGCTAGGAAGTACCAAGAGACCCAGTACTTC. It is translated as CSARKYQETQYF.

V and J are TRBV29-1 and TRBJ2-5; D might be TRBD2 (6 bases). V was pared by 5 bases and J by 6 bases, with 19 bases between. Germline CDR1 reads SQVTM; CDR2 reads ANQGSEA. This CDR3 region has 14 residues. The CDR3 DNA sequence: TGCAGCGTTTCCAACGTCGGACTAATAAAGACCCAGTACTTC. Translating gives CSVSNVGLIKTQYF.

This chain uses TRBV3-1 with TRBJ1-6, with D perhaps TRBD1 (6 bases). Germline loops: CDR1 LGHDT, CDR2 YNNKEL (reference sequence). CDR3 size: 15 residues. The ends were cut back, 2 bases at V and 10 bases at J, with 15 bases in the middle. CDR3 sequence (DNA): TGTGCCAGCAGCCAACTCAGGGGCGCGGGATCACCCCTCCACTTT. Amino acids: CASSQLRGAGSPLHF. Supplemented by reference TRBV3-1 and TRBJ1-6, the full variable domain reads DTAVSQTPKYLVTQMGNDKSIKCEQNLGHDTMYWYKQDSKKFLKIMFSYNNKELIINETVPNRFSPKSPDKAHLNLHINSLELGDSAVYFCASSQLRGAGSPLHFGNGTRLTVT.